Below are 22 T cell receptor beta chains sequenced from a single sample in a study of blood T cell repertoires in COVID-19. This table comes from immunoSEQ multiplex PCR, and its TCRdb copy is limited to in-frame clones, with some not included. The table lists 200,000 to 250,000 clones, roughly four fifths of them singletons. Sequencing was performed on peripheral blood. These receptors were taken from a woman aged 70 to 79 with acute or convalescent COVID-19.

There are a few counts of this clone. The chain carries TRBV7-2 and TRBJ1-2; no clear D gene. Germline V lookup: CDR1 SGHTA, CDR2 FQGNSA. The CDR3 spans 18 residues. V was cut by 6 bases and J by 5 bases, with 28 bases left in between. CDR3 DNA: TGTGCCAGCAGTTTTAGCATGCCAAGCGGCTGGAAGAGGTATGGCTACACCTTC. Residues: CASSFSMPSGWKRYGYTF.

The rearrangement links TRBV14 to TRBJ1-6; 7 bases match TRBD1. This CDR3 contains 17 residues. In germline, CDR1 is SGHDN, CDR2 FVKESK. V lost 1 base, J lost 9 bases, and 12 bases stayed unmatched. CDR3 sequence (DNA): TGTGCCAGCAGCCAAGGGCAGAAAGGGGGCCTGGGTTCACCCCTCCACTTT. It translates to CASSQGQKGGLGSPLHF.

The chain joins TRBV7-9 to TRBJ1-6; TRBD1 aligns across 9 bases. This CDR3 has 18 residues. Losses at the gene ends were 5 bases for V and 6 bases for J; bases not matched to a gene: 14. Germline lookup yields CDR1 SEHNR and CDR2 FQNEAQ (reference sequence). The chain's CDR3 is CASSPTPGQGRINSPLHF. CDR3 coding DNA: TGTGCCAGCAGCCCTACACCGGGACAGGGACGAATTAATTCACCCCTCCACTTT.

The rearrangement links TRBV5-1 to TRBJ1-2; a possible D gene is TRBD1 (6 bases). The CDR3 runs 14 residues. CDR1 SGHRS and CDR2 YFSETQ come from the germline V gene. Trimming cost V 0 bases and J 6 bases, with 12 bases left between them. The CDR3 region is CASSLDGGLDGYTF. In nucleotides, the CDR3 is TGCGCCAGCAGCTTGGATGGGGGCCTAGATGGCTACACCTTC.

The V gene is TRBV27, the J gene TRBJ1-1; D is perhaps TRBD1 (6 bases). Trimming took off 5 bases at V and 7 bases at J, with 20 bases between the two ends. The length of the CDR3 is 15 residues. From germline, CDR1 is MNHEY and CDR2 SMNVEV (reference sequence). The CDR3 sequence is CASSTGTMKDYEAFF. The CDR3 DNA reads TGTGCCAGCAGTACAGGGACGATGAAAGATTATGAAGCTTTCTTT.

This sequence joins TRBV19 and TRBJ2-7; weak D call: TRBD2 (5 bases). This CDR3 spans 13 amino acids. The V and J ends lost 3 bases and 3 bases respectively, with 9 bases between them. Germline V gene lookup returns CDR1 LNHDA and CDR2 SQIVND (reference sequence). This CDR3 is CASSIIRGYEQYF. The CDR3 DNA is TGTGCCAGTAGTATCATACGGGGCTACGAGCAGTACTTC.

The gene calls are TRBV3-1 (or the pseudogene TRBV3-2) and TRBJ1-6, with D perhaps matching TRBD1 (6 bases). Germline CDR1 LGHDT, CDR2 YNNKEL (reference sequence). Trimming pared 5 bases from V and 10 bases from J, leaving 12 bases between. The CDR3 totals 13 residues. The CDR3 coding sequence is TGTGCCAGCAGCTCTACAGGGACCTCACCCCTCCACTTT. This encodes CASSSTGTSPLHF.

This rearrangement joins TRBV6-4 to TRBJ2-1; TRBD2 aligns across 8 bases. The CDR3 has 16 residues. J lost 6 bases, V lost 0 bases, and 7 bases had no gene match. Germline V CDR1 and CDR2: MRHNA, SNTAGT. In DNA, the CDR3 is TGTGCCAGCAGTGACTCGATATCGGGGGGGTTCAATGAGCAGTTCTTC. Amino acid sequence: CASSDSISGGFNEQFF.

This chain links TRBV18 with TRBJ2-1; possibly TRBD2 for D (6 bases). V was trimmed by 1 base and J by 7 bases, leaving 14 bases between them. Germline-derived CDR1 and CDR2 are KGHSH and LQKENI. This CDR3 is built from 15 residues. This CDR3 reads CASSPRSEGQNEQFF. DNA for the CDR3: TGTGCCAGCTCACCACGGTCGGAGGGGCAAAATGAGCAGTTCTTC.

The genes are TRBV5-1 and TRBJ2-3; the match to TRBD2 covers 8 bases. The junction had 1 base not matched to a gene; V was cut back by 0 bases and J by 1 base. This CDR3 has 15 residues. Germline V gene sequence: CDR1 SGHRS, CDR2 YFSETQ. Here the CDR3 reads CASSLAAGGTDTQYF. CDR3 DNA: TGCGCCAGCAGCTTGGCAGCGGGGGGCACAGATACGCAGTATTTT.

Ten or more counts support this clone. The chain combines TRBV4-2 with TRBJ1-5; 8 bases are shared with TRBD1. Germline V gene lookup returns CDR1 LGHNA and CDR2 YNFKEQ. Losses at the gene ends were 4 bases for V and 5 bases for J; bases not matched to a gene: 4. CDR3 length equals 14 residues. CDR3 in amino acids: CASSRDRLDQPQHF. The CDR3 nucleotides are TGTGCCAGCAGCCGGGACAGGCTGGATCAGCCCCAGCATTTT.

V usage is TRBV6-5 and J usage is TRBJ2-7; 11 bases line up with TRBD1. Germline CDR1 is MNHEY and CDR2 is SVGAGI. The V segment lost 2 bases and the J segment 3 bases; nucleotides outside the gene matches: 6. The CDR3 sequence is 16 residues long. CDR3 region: CASSYTRTGGNYEQYF. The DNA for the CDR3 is TGTGCCAGCAGTTACACCAGGACAGGGGGCAACTACGAGCAGTACTTC.

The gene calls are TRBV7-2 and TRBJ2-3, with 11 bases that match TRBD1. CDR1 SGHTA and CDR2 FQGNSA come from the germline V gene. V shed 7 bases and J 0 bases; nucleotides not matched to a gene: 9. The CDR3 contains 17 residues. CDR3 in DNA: TGTGCCAGCATTTTCCCCGGGACAGGGGGTAGCACAGATACGCAGTATTTT. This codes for CASIFPGTGGSTDTQYF.

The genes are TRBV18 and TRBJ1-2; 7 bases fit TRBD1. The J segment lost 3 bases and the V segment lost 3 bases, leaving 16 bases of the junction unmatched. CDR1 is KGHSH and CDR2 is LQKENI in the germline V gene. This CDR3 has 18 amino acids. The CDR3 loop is CASSPPKTGTAKDYGYTF. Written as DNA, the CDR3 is TGTGCCAGCTCACCGCCAAAGACCGGGACAGCTAAGGACTATGGCTACACCTTC.

This chain's CDR3 is CASSYSGADTQYF. The CDR3 DNA follows: TGTGCCAGCAGTTACAGCGGGGCAGATACGCAGTATTTT. The genes are TRBV6-6 and TRBJ2-3; 7 nucleotides agree with TRBD2. CDR1 and CDR2 from the germline V gene are MNHNY and SVGAGI (reference sequence). The J segment lost 4 bases and the V segment lost 2 bases, leaving 0 bases of the junction unmatched. This CDR3 is 13 amino acids long.

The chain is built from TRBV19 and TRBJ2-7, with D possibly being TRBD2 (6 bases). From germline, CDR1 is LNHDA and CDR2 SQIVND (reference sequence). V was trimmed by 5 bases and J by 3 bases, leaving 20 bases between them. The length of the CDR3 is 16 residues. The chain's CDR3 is CASSPVQRVGGYEQYF. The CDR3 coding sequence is TGTGCCAGTAGTCCCGTACAGCGGGTAGGCGGCTACGAGCAGTACTTC. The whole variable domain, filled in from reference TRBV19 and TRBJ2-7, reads DGGITQSPKYLFRKEGQNVTLSCEQNLNHDAMYWYRQDPGQGLRLIYYSQIVNDFQKGDIAEGYSVSREKKESFPLTVTSAQKNPTAFYLCASSPVQRVGGYEQYFGPGTRLTVT.

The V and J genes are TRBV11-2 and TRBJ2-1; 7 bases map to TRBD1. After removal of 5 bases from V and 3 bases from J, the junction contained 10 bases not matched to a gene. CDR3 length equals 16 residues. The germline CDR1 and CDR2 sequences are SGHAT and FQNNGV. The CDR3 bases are TGTGCCAGCAGCCCCTACCGGGACAGAGACTACAATGAGCAGTTCTTC. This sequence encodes CASSPYRDRDYNEQFF.

CDR3 amino acids: CASKNRVASNQPQHF. CDR3 DNA sequence: TGTGCCAGTAAAAACAGGGTCGCAAGCAATCAGCCCCAGCATTTT. The V call is TRBV19, the J call TRBJ1-5; D perhaps matches TRBD1 (6 bases). The CDR3 consists of 15 residues. Per the germline V gene, CDR1 is LNHDA and CDR2 is SQIVND (reference sequence). The V and J ends lost 7 bases and 1 base respectively, with 14 bases between them.

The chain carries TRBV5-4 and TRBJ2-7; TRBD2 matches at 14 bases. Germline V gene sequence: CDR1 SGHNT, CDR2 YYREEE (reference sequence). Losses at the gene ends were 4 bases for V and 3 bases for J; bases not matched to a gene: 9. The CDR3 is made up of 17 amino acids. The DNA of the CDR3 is TGTGCCAGCAGCCCGACGGGACTAGCGGGGGACCTCTACGAGCAGTACTTC. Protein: CASSPTGLAGDLYEQYF.

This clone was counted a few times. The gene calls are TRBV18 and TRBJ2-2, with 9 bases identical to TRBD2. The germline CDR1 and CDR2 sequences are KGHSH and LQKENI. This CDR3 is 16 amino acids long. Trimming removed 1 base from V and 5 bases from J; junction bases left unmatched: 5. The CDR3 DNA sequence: TGTGCCAGCTCACCACACCCAGCGGGGGGTACCGGGGAGCTGTTTTTT. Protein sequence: CASSPHPAGGTGELFF. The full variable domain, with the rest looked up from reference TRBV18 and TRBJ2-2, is NAGVMQNPRHLVRRRGQEARLRCSPMKGHSHVYWYRQLPEEGLKFMVYLQKENIIDESGMPKERFSAEFPKEGPSILRIQQVVRGDSAAYFCASSPHPAGGTGELFFGEGSRLTVL.

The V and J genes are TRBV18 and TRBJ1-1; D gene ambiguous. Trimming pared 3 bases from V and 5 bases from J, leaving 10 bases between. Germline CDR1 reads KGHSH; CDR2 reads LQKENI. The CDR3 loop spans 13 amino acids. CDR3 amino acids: CASSPAVETEAFF. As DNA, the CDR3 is TGTGCCAGCTCACCCGCGGTAGAAACTGAAGCTTTCTTT. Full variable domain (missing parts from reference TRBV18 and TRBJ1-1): NAGVMQNPRHLVRRRGQEARLRCSPMKGHSHVYWYRQLPEEGLKFMVYLQKENIIDESGMPKERFSAEFPKEGPSILRIQQVVRGDSAAYFCASSPAVETEAFFGQGTRLTVV.

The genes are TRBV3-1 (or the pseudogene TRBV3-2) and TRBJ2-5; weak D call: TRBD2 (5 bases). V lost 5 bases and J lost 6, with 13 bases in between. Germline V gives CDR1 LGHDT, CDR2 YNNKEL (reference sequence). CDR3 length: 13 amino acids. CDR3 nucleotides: TGTGCCAGCAGCGCGGTGGAGCGGAAGACCCAGTACTTC. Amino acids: CASSAVERKTQYF.